This is a list of T cell receptor beta chains from one sample in a study of blood T cells in healthy people across ages. TCRdb passed the 5' RACE reads through MiXCR, listing each CDR3 protein once. The sample holds approximately 490,000 distinct CDR3 sequences, 20% to 30% seen once. The same sample was also used in a study of T cells of mothers and their children.

Sequenced sample: blood. The receptor source for this set is a boy between 10 and 17 years old in good health. Both conserved end residues are part of each CDR3. A D gene is named only where the DNA matches it firmly. A row's size may be missing; if present it is once, few, many or a size class.

TRBV9	few	TRBJ2-4	TRBD2	TGTGCCAGCAGCGTAGGCGGGAGCCCGAAAAACATTCAGTACTTC	CASSVGGSPKNIQYF
TRBV29-1	-	TRBJ2-1	TRBD1	TGCAGCGTTGCCCTCGGACAGGGGCCTTCCTACAATGAGCAGTTCTTC	CSVALGQGPSYNEQFF
TRBV12-3/TRBV12-4	few	TRBJ1-5	-	TGTGCCAGCAGTTTAGTCGGTGATAGCAATCAGCCCCAGCATTTT	CASSLVGDSNQPQHF
TRBV28	-	TRBJ2-4	-	TGTGCCAGCAGTACCCCGGGACTAGCCAAAAACATTCAGTACTTC	CASSTPGLAKNIQYF
TRBV20-1	-	TRBJ1-5	-	TGCAGTGCTAGGGATAAGACAGGACTTAGCAATCAGCCCCAGCATTTT	CSARDKTGLSNQPQHF
TRBV27	few	TRBJ1-2	-	TGTGCCAGCAGGACCGGGGGAGGAGGCTATGGCTACACCTTC	CASRTGGGGYGYTF
TRBV18	few	TRBJ2-7	-	TGTGCCAGCTCACCACCGGTCTCACCCCATTACGAGCAGTACTTC	CASSPPVSPHYEQYF
TRBV7-9	many	TRBJ2-5	-	TGTGCCAGCAGCTTAGGCAAACAAGAGACCCAGTACTTC	CASSLGKQETQYF
TRBV7-9	few	TRBJ2-2	-	TGTGCCAGCAGCTTAGCAGCACGGGGCAGTCCCGGGGAGCTGTTTTTT	CASSLAARGSPGELFF
TRBV7-2	few	TRBJ2-3	TRBD2	TGTGCCAGCAGCCCGGGACTAGCGGGCACGCGAGATACGCAGTATTTT	CASSPGLAGTRDTQYF
TRBV5-1	-	TRBJ2-1	-	TGCGCCAGCAGCCACGGGGCCCGTCCCAATGAGCAGTTCTTC	CASSHGARPNEQFF
TRBV9	-	TRBJ2-5	TRBD2	TGTGCCAGCAGCGTAGTGGGGACTAGCAAAGAGACCCAGTACTTC	CASSVVGTSKETQYF
TRBV4-3	-	TRBJ2-7	TRBD1	TGCGCCAGCAGCCAACGTGGGACAGGGGGCGAGCAGTACTTC	CASSQRGTGGEQYF
TRBV4-3	-	TRBJ2-1	TRBD2	TGCGCCAGCAGCCAAGCTTTTAGGGGGACTAGTCTGAGGGCTGAGCAGTTCTTC	CASSQAFRGTSLRAEQFF